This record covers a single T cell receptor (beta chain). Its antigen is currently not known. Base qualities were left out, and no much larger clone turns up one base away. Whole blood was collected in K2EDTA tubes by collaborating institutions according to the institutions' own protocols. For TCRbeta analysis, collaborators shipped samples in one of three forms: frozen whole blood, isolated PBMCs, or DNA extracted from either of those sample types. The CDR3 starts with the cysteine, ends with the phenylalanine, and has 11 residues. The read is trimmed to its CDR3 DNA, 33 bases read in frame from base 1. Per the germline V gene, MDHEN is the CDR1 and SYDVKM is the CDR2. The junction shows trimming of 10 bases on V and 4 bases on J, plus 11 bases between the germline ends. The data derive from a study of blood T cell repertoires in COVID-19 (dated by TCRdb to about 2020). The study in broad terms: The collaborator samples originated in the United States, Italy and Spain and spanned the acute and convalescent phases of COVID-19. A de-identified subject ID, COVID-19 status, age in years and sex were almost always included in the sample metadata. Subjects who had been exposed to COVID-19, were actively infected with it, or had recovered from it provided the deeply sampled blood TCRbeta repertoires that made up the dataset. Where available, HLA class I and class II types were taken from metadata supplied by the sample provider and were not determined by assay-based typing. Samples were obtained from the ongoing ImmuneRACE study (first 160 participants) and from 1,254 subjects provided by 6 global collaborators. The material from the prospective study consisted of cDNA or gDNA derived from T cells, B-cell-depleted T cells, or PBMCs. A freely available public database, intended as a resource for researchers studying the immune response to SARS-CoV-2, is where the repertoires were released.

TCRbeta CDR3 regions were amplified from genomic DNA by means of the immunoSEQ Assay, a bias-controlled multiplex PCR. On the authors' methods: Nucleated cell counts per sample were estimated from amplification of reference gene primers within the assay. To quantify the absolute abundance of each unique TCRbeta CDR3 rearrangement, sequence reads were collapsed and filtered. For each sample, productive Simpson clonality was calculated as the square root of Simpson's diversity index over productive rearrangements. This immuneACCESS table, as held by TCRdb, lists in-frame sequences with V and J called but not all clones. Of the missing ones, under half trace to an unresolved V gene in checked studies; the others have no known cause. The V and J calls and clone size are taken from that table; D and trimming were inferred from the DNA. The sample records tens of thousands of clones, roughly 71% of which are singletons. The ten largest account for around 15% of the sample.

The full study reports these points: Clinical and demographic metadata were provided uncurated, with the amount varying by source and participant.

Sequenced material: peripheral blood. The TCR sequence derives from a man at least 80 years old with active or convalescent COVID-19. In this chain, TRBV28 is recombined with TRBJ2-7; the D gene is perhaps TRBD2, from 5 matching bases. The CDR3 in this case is CATKTRYEQYF. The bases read TGTGCCACCAAAACTAGGTACGAGCAGTACTTC.